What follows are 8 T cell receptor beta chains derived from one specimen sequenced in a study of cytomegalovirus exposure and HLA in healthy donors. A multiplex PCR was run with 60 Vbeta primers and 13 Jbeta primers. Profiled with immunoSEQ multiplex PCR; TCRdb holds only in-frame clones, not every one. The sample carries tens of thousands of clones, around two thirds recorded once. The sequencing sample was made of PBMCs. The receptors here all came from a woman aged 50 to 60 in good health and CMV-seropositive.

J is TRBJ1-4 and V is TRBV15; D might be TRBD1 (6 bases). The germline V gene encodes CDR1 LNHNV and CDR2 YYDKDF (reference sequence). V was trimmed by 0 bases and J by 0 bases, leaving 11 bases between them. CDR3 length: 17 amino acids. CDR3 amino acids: CATSREIAGATNEKLFF. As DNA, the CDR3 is TGTGCCACCAGCAGAGAAATTGCAGGGGCAACTAATGAAAAACTGTTTTTT.

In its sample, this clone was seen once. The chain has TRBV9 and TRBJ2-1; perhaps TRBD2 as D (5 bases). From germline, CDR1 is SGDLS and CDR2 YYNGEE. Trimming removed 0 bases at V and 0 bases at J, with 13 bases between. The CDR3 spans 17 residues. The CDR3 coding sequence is TGTGCCAGCAGCGTAGTCGGGTTGGGGAGCTCCTACAATGAGCAGTTCTTC. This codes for CASSVVGLGSSYNEQFF. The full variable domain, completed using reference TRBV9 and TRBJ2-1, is DSGVTQTPKHLITATGQRVTLRCSPRSGDLSVYWYQQSLDQGLQFLIQYYNGEERAKGNILERFSAQQFPDLHSELNLSSLELGDSALYFCASSVVGLGSSYNEQFFGPGTRLTVL.

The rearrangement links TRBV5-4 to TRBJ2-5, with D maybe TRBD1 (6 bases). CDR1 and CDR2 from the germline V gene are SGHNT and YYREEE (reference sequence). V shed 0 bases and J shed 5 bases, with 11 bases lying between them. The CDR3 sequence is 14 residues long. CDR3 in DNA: TGTGCCAGCAGCTTGGTAGGGACATTTGAGACCCAGTACTTC. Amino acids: CASSLVGTFETQYF.

CDR3 sequence (DNA): TGCGCCAGTCGACTCCTCAGCGGGACTGAAGCTTTCTTT. This encodes CASRLLSGTEAFF. The rearrangement uses TRBV4-1 and TRBJ1-1; no clear D gene. Trimming took 9 bases from V and 5 from J, leaving 16 bases between them. The V gene's germline CDR1 is MGHRA and CDR2 YSYEKL. The CDR3 length is 13 residues.

CDR3 DNA sequence: TGTGCCAGCAGTGCCCGGACAGGGGCTGGAAACACCATATATTTT. It encodes CASSARTGAGNTIYF. This rearrangement joins TRBV6-5 to TRBJ1-3; 9 positions agree with TRBD1. The CDR3 is made up of 15 amino acids. Germline V CDR1 and CDR2: MNHEY, SVGAGI. V dropped 5 bases and J dropped 2; count of bases not matched to a gene: 4.

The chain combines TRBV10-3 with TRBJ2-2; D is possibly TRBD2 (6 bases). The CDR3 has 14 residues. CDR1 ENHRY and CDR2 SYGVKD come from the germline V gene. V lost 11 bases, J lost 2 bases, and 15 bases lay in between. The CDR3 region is CASTAEGNTGELFF. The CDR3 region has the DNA TGTGCCTCCACGGCGGAGGGCAACACCGGGGAGCTGTTTTTT.

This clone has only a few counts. CDR3 sequence (DNA): TGTGCCAGCAGCCCATTAGGGACCGGGACAGGGACAGATACGCAGTATTTT. It translates to CASSPLGTGTGTDTQYF. The chain links TRBV7-9 to TRBJ2-3, with TRBD1 identical over 9 bases. Germline CDR1 and CDR2: SEHNR and FQNEAQ (reference sequence). The CDR3 loop spans 17 amino acids. V lost 5 bases and J lost 3; bases outside the gene matches: 12. The full variable domain, its missing parts supplied by reference TRBV7-9 and TRBJ2-3, is DTGVSQNPRHKITKRGQNVTFRCDPISEHNRLYWYRQTLGQGPEFLTYFQNEAQLEKSRLLSDRFSAERPKGSFSTLEIQRTEQGDSAMYLCASSPLGTGTGTDTQYFGPGTRLTVL.

CDR3 in DNA: TGTGCCAGCAGCCAACACAGAGACACTGAAGCTTTCTTT. It specifies CASSQHRDTEAFF. V usage is TRBV14 and J usage is TRBJ1-1, with D hard to call. The CDR3 extends over 13 amino acids. Germline CDR1 and CDR2: SGHDN and FVKESK. V shed 2 bases and J shed 3 bases, with 7 bases lying between them.